This T cell receptor (beta chain) was obtained from a study of tumor-infiltrating lymphocytes in oesophageal squamous cell carcinoma. TCRdb independently ran MiXCR on the PCR reads; one entry per CDR3 protein. The sample shows 20,000 to 25,000 distinct CDR3 sequences, about a third of them seen only once. CDR1 is SGHVS, CDR2 FNYEAQ, per germline. From its first to its last residue, the CDR3 has 21 amino acids. Remarks on this clonotype: This CDR3 is missing its conserved last phenylalanine or tryptophan, likely due to a read error. Because the CDR3's place on the DNA is in doubt, the DNA is left out and the CDR3 is given as listed by TCRdb.

The chain recombines TRBV7-6 with TRBJ2-5; TRBD1, the D gene given by the table, was not confirmed from the DNA. This TCR came from a female donor with esophageal squamous cell carcinoma. The sequenced material came from esophageal tumor tissue. CDR3 sequence reads: CASSLPGGQSQPFNSPLHFGN.